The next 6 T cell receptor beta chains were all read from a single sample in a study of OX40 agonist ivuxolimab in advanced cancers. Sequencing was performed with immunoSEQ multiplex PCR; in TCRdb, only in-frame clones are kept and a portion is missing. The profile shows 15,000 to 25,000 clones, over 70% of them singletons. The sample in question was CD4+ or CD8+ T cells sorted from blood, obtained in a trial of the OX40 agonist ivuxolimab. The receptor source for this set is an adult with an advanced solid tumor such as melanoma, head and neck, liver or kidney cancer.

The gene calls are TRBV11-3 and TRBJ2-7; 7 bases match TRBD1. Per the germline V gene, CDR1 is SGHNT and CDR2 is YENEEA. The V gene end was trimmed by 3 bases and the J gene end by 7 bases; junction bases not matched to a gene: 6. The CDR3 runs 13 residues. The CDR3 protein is CASSFETGREQYF. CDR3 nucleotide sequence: TGTGCCAGCAGCTTCGAGACAGGGCGGGAGCAGTACTTC.

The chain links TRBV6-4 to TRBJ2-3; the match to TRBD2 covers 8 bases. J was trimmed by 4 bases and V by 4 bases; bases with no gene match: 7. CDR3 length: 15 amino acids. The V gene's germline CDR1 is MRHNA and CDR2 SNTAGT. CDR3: CASSARAGAPDTQYF. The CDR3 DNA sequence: TGTGCCAGCAGTGCTCGAGCGGGAGCCCCAGATACGCAGTATTTT.

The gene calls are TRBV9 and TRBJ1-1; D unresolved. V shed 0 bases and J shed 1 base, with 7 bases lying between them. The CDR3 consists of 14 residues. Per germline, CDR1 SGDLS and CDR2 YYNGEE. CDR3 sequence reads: CASSVDPSNTEAFF. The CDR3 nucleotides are TGTGCCAGCAGCGTAGACCCATCGAACACTGAAGCTTTCTTT. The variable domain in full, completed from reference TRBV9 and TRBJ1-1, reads DSGVTQTPKHLITATGQRVTLRCSPRSGDLSVYWYQQSLDQGLQFLIQYYNGEERAKGNILERFSAQQFPDLHSELNLSSLELGDSALYFCASSVDPSNTEAFFGQGTRLTVV.

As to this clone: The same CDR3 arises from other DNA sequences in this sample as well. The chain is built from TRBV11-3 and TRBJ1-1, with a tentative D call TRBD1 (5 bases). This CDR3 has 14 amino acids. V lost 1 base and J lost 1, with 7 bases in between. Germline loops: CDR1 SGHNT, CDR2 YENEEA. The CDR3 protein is CASSLVGENTEAFF. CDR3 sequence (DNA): TGTGCCAGCAGCTTAGTAGGGGAGAACACTGAAGCTTTCTTT.

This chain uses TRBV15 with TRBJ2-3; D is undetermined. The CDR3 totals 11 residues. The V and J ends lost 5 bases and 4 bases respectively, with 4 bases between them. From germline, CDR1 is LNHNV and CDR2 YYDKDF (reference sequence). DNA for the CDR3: TGTGCCACCAGCGGGTCAGATACGCAGTATTTT. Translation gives CATSGSDTQYF.

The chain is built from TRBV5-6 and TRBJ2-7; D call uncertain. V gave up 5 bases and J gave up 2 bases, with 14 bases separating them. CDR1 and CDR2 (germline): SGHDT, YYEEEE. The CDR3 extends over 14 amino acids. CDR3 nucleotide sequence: TGTGCCAGCAGGGGGTTAAGTACAACCTACGAGCAGTACTTC. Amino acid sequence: CASRGLSTTYEQYF.